The clone carrying this T cell receptor beta chain was found a few times. Its antigen is currently unknown. This record comes from a study of T-cell memory formation after mild COVID-19. Points from the study as a whole: Those CD4+ clones that contracted were mainly in CM and EM (CD8+ ones in EMRA). That cross-reactive memory joined was suggested by some responding clones appearing in pre-infection memory.

TCRdb analysed the 5' RACE reads with MiXCR anew, one entry per CDR3 protein. Altogether under 150,000 distinct CDR3 sequences are present, 22% being singletons, with the ten largest covering under 50%. The CDR3 length is 15 residues. Germline-derived CDR1 and CDR2 are MNHEY and SVGAGI. V lost 0 bases and J lost 8, with 13 bases in between. The sample consisted of PBMCs or a T cell subset sorted from them (not recorded which). This receptor was taken from a man younger than 35 who had mild COVID-19 (a few samples of this study predate the infection). Cell type and time point are not known. V usage is TRBV6-5 and J usage is TRBJ1-4, with D unclear. The CDR3 sequence: CASSYSPGYGEKLFF. The DNA of the CDR3 is TGTGCCAGCAGTTACTCCCCGGGATATGGAGAAAAACTGTTTTTT.